These 2 T cell receptor beta chains came from one sample sequenced in a study of T cell clones after liver transplantation. The repertoire was sequenced with immunoSEQ multiplex PCR; TCRdb's copy has only in-frame clones and lacks some. The repertoire holds tens of thousands of clones, more than 75% seen once, with approximately 2.4% in the top ten. The sample was CD4+ T cells from blood, taken before liver transplant. The source of these receptors is a human donor who received a liver transplant.

This chain uses TRBV28 with TRBJ2-3, with D perhaps TRBD2 (5 bases). V shed 6 bases and J shed 5 bases, with 6 bases lying between them. This CDR3 has 11 amino acids. Germline loops: CDR1 MDHEN, CDR2 SYDVKM. Written as DNA, the CDR3 is TGTGCCAGCAGCACTAGAGATACGCAGTATTTT. It translates to CASSTRDTQYF. The full variable domain, completed using reference TRBV28 and TRBJ2-3, is DVKVTQSSRYLVKRTGEKVFLECVQDMDHENMFWYRQDPGLGLRLIYFSYDVKMKEKGDIPEGYSVSREKKERFSLILESASTNQTSMYLCASSTRDTQYFGPGTRLTVL.

The V call is TRBV5-4, the J call TRBJ2-5, with 7 bases fitting TRBD2. Per the germline V gene, CDR1 is SGHNT and CDR2 is YYREEE (reference sequence). Trimming cost V 4 bases and J 9 bases; bases outside gene matches: 18. The CDR3 consists of 16 residues. Here the CDR3 reads CASSRGGLGDEVAQYF. CDR3 nucleotides: TGTGCCAGCAGCCGGGGAGGGCTGGGGGACGAGGTGGCCCAGTACTTC.